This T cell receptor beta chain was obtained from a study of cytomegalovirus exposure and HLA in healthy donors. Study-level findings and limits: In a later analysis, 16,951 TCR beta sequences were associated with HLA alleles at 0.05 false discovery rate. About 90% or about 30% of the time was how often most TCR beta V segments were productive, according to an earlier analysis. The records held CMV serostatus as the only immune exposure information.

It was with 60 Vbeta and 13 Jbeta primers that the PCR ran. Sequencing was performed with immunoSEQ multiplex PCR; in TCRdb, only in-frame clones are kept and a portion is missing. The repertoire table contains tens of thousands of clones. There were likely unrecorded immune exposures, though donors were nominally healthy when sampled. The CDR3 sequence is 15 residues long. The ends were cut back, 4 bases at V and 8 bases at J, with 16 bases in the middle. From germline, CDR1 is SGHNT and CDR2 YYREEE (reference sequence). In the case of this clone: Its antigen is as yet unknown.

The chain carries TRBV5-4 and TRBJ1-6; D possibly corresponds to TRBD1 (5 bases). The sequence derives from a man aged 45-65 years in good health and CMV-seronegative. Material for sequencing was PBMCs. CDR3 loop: CASSHPLGEDSPLHF. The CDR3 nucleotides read TGTGCCAGCAGCCATCCTCTGGGGGAGGATTCACCCCTCCACTTT.